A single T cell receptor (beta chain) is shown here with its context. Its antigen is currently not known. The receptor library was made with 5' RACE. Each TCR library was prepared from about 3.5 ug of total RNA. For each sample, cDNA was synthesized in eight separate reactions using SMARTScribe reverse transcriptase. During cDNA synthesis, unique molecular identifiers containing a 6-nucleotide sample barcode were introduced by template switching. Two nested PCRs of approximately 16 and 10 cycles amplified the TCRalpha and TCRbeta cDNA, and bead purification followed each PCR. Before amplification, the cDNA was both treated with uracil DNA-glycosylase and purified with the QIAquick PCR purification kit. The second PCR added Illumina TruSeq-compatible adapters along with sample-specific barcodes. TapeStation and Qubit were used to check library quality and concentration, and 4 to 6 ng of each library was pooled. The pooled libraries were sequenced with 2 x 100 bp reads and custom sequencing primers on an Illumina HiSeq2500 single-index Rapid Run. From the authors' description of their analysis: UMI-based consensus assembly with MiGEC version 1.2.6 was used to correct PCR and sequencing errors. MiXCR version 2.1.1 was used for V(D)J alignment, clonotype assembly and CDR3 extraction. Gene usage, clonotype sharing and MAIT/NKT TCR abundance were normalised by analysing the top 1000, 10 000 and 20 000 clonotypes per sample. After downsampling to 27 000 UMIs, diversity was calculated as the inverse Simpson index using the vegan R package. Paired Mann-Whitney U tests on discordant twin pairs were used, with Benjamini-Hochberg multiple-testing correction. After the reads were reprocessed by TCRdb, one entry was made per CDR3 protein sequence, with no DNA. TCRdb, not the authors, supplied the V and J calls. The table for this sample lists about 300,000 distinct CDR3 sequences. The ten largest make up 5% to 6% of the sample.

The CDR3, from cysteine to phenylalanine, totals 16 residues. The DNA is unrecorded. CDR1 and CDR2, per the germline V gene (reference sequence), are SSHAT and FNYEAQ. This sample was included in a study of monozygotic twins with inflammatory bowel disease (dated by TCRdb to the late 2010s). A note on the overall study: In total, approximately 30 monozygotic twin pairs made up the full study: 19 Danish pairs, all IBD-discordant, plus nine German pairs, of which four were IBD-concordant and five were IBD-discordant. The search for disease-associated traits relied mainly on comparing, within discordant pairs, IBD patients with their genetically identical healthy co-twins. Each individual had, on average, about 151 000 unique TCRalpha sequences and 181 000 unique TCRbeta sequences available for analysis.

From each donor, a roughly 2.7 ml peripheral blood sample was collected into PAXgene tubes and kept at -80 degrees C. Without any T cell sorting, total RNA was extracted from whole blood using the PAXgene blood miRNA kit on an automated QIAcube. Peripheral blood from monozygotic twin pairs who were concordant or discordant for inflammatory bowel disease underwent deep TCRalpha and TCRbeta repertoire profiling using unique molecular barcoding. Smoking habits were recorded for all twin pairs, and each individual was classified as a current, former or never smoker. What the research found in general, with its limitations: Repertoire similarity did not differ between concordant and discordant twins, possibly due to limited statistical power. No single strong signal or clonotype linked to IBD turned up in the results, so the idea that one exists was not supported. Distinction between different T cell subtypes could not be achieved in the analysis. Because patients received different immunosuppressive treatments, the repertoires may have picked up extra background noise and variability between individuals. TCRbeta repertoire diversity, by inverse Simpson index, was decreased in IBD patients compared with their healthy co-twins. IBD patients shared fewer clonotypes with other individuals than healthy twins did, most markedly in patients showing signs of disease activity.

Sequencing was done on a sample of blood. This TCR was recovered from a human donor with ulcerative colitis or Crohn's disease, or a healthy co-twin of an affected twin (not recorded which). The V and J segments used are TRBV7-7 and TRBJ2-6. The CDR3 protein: CASSSQRRSGANVLTF.